Below are 26 T cell receptor beta chains sequenced from a single sample in a study of T cell changes during pregnancy in multiple sclerosis. Libraries were prepared by immunoSEQ multiplex PCR; TCRdb keeps only in-frame clonotypes and omits some of them. The sample has around 31,000 clones, roughly 89% seen once. The source was CD4+ T cells from peripheral blood mononuclear cells, collected in the third trimester of pregnancy. These receptor sequences come from a female donor in good health, enrolled as a control in a pregnancy study.

V gene TRBV6-5 combines with J gene TRBJ2-4; 9 positions match TRBD1. V was pared by 4 bases and J by 8 bases, with 6 bases of the junction left unmatched. CDR3 length equals 14 residues. Looked up from germline, CDR1 is MNHEY and CDR2 is SVGAGI. CDR3 loop: CASSSRQGGHIQYF. The CDR3 bases are TGTGCCAGCAGTTCCCGACAGGGGGGGCACATTCAGTACTTC.

V gene TRBV7-2 combines with J gene TRBJ2-3; 9 positions agree with TRBD2. Germline CDR1 and CDR2: SGHTA and FQGNSA. The CDR3 is made up of 15 amino acids. The V segment lost 5 bases and the J segment 3 bases; nucleotides outside the gene matches: 6. DNA of the CDR3: TGTGCCAGCAGCCGAATAGCGGGGGATACAGATACGCAGTATTTT. It yields the protein CASSRIAGDTDTQYF. Drawing the rest from reference TRBV7-2 and TRBJ2-3, the complete variable domain is GAGVSQSPSNKVTEKGKDVELRCDPISGHTALYWYRQSLGQGLEFLIYFQGNSAPDKSGLPSDRFSAERTGGSVSTLTIQRTQQEDSAVYLCASSRIAGDTDTQYFGPGTRLTVL.

The V call is TRBV7-2, the J call TRBJ1-6, with D tentatively TRBD1 (5 bases). V lost 5 bases and J lost 13, with 15 bases in between. CDR1 SGHTA and CDR2 FQGNSA come from the germline V gene. The CDR3 totals 13 residues. Here the CDR3 reads CASSTGPGGPLHF. The CDR3 DNA reads as TGTGCCAGCAGCACGGGCCCCGGGGGGCCCCTCCACTTT.

The chain links TRBV27 to TRBJ1-2; TRBD1 matches 7 bases. The CDR3 is 15 amino acids. Germline V gene data show CDR1 as MNHEY and CDR2 as SMNVEV (reference sequence). V gave up 5 bases and J gave up 0 bases; unmatched junction bases: 6. DNA of the CDR3: TGTGCCAGCAGTCCCGGGACAGCACCTAACTATGGCTACACCTTC. Encoded protein: CASSPGTAPNYGYTF.

V is TRBV6-4 and J is TRBJ1-1, with D unclear. Looked up from germline, CDR1 is MRHNA and CDR2 is SNTAGT. The CDR3 spans 12 residues. The V end was cut by 6 bases, the J end by 11 bases, with 16 bases between. CDR3: CASSSAGREAFF. CDR3 in DNA: TGTGCCAGCAGCTCGGCTGGAAGGGAGGCTTTCTTT.

This chain connects TRBV15 to TRBJ1-1; the D is unclear. There are 13 residues in the CDR3. The V gene lost 4 bases and the J gene lost 1 base, with 7 bases spanning the gap. Germline CDR1 LNHNV, CDR2 YYDKDF (reference sequence). The CDR3 bases are TGTGCCACCAGCAAGAGTCCGAACACTGAAGCTTTCTTT. This gives the protein CATSKSPNTEAFF.

The V and J genes are TRBV7-9 and TRBJ1-1, with D unclear. This CDR3 comprises 13 residues. CDR1 and CDR2 (germline): SEHNR, FQNEAQ (reference sequence). V shed 0 bases and J shed 8 bases, with 10 bases lying between them. The CDR3 is CASSLAKQLEAFF. The CDR3 DNA sequence: TGTGCCAGCAGCTTAGCGAAACAGCTCGAAGCTTTCTTT.

V and J are TRBV7-2 and TRBJ1-1; tentatively, D is TRBD1 (6 bases). In germline, CDR1 is SGHTA, CDR2 FQGNSA. CDR3 size: 13 residues. Trimming cost V 0 bases and J 6 bases, with 8 bases left between them. The CDR3 DNA reads TGTGCCAGCAGCTTAGCCGCAGGGGCTGAAGCTTTCTTT. Translation: CASSLAAGAEAFF. Drawing the rest from reference TRBV7-2 and TRBJ1-1, the complete variable domain is GAGVSQSPSNKVTEKGKDVELRCDPISGHTALYWYRQSLGQGLEFLIYFQGNSAPDKSGLPSDRFSAERTGGSVSTLTIQRTQQEDSAVYLCASSLAAGAEAFFGQGTRLTVV.

The CDR3 sequence is CASSLAPRSTSGGYEQYF. In DNA, the CDR3 is TGTGCCAGCAGCTTAGCCCCGCGATCGACTAGCGGGGGCTACGAGCAGTACTTC. V usage is TRBV5-4 and J usage is TRBJ2-7; TRBD2 agrees at 12 bases. The CDR3 loop spans 18 amino acids. Germline V gene lookup returns CDR1 SGHNT and CDR2 YYREEE (reference sequence). V dropped 2 bases and J dropped 3; count of bases not matched to a gene: 12. The variable domain in full, with the rest retrieved from reference TRBV5-4 and TRBJ2-7, is ETGVTQSPTHLIKTRGQQVTLRCSSQSGHNTVSWYQQALGQGPQFIFQYYREEENGRGNFPPRFSGLQFPNYSSELNVNALELDDSALYLCASSLAPRSTSGGYEQYFGPGTRLTVT.

This chain uses TRBV7-9 with TRBJ2-7, with D perhaps matching TRBD2 (5 bases). CDR1 SEHNR and CDR2 FQNEAQ come from the germline V gene (reference sequence). V lost 1 base to trimming and J lost 5 bases, with 9 bases between them. The CDR3 is 13 residues long. CDR3 bases: TGTGCCAGCAGCTTAGTACCCGGGGACGAGCAGTACTTC. This gives the protein CASSLVPGDEQYF.

This chain connects TRBV10-3 to TRBJ2-5, with 8 bases lining up with TRBD2. Trimming took 4 bases from V and 5 from J; bases not matched to a gene: 12. CDR1 and CDR2 (germline): ENHRY, SYGVKD. The CDR3 runs to 16 residues. Written as DNA, the CDR3 is TGTGCCATCAGTGCTTTGATTGCGGGAGGTGTGGAGACCCAGTACTTC. Its protein is CAISALIAGGVETQYF.

V gene TRBV30 combines with J gene TRBJ2-7, with D possibly matching TRBD2 (7 bases). The CDR3 length is 11 residues. Germline V lookup: CDR1 GTSNPN, CDR2 SVGIG (reference sequence). Deletions cut 2 bases from V and 10 bases from J, with 12 bases between. Written as DNA, the CDR3 is TGTGCCTGGAGTCTGGGGGGGCCTCAGTACTTC. The encoded protein is CAWSLGGPQYF.

V gene TRBV4-1 combines with J gene TRBJ2-7; 9 nucleotides match TRBD1. CDR1 MGHRA and CDR2 YSYEKL come from the germline V gene. J lost 5 bases, V lost 6 bases, and 11 bases had no gene match. The CDR3 runs to 15 residues. This CDR3 is CASSSGQGRLDEQYF. The CDR3 coding sequence is TGCGCCAGCAGTTCTGGACAGGGGAGGTTGGACGAGCAGTACTTC.

The chain recombines TRBV19 with TRBJ1-1; tentatively, D is TRBD1 (6 bases). CDR1 is LNHDA and CDR2 is SQIVND in the germline V gene (reference sequence). Trimming cost V 7 bases and J 1 base, with 10 bases left between them. The length of the CDR3 is 13 residues. As DNA, the CDR3 is TGTGCCAGTACCAAGGACAGGAACACTGAAGCTTTCTTT. It specifies CASTKDRNTEAFF.

The V and J genes are TRBV5-4 and TRBJ1-1, with 7 positions matching TRBD1. After removal of 4 bases from V and 0 bases from J, the junction contained 6 bases not matched to a gene. CDR3 size: 15 residues. Per germline, CDR1 SGHNT and CDR2 YYREEE (reference sequence). The CDR3 region is CASSAPGTVNTEAFF. CDR3 DNA: TGTGCCAGCAGCGCACCCGGGACAGTGAACACTGAAGCTTTCTTT. Complete variable domain (other parts from reference TRBV5-4 and TRBJ1-1): ETGVTQSPTHLIKTRGQQVTLRCSSQSGHNTVSWYQQALGQGPQFIFQYYREEENGRGNFPPRFSGLQFPNYSSELNVNALELDDSALYLCASSAPGTVNTEAFFGQGTRLTVV.

In DNA, the CDR3 is TGTGCCAGCAGTTACTCGGGAGTAGAGGTCCTGACTTTC. Protein sequence: CASSYSGVEVLTF. The rearrangement links TRBV6-5 to TRBJ2-6; TRBD2 is a possible D gene (5 bases). The V end was cut by 0 bases, the J end by 13 bases, with 10 bases between. This CDR3 contains 13 residues. CDR1 is MNHEY, CDR2 SVGAGI, per germline.

The chain carries TRBV6-4 and TRBJ2-3, with 10 bases lining up with TRBD2. Trimming at V came to 4 bases and at J to 0 bases, leaving 4 bases not matched to a gene. The CDR3 length is 16 residues. Germline V gives CDR1 MRHNA, CDR2 SNTAGT. In nucleotides, the CDR3 is TGTGCCAGCAGTGTTCTAGCGGGGGTTAGCACAGATACGCAGTATTTT. It yields the protein CASSVLAGVSTDTQYF.

The genes are TRBV13 and TRBJ1-3; TRBD1 might be the D (6 bases). The CDR3 length is 16 residues. The germline V gene encodes CDR1 PRHDT and CDR2 FYEKMQ (reference sequence). Between the trimmed V and J ends, which lost 5 bases and 2 bases, there was a span of 16 bases. CDR3 nucleotides: TGTGCCAGCAGCGACAGGATTGGGGATCCTGGAAACACCATATATTTT. Residues: CASSDRIGDPGNTIYF.

The chain combines TRBV6-4 with TRBJ2-2, with a weak D call TRBD2 (6 bases). CDR1 MRHNA and CDR2 SNTAGT come from the germline V gene. CDR3 size: 15 residues. V lost 2 bases to trimming and J lost 5 bases, with 12 bases between them. CDR3 DNA: TGTGCCAGCAGTGACGAGGGAGGCTTGACCGGGGAGCTGTTTTTT. Its translation is CASSDEGGLTGELFF.

J is TRBJ2-7 and V is TRBV5-4, with D tentatively TRBD1 (6 bases). Trimming removed 4 bases from V and 7 bases from J, with 12 bases in between. The CDR3 totals 12 residues. Germline V CDR1 and CDR2: SGHNT, YYREEE (reference sequence). The CDR3 nucleotides read TGTGCCAGCAGCCTCGACAGGAGGGAGCAGTACTTC. It is translated as CASSLDRREQYF. Full variable domain (outside the CDR3, taken from reference TRBV5-4 and TRBJ2-7): ETGVTQSPTHLIKTRGQQVTLRCSSQSGHNTVSWYQQALGQGPQFIFQYYREEENGRGNFPPRFSGLQFPNYSSELNVNALELDDSALYLCASSLDRREQYFGPGTRLTVT.

This chain connects TRBV9 to TRBJ1-2; weak D call: TRBD1 (5 bases). Germline V gene lookup returns CDR1 SGDLS and CDR2 YYNGEE. Trimming stripped 6 bases from V and 4 bases from J, with 16 bases between. The CDR3 runs to 14 residues. In DNA, the CDR3 is TGTGCCAGCACAAAGGACCAGGGTGGCTATGGCTACACCTTC. Protein: CASTKDQGGYGYTF. Using reference TRBV9 and TRBJ1-2 for the parts outside the CDR3, the full variable domain is DSGVTQTPKHLITATGQRVTLRCSPRSGDLSVYWYQQSLDQGLQFLIQYYNGEERAKGNILERFSAQQFPDLHSELNLSSLELGDSALYFCASTKDQGGYGYTFGSGTRLTVV.

The rearrangement links TRBV25-1 to TRBJ1-1; TRBD1 matches 10 bases. CDR1 and CDR2 (germline): MGHDK, SYGVNS. V lost 1 base, J lost 0 bases, and 2 bases stayed unmatched. The CDR3 spans 16 residues. The CDR3 region is CASSESGTGVNTEAFF. The CDR3 DNA follows: TGTGCCAGCAGTGAATCGGGGACAGGGGTGAACACTGAAGCTTTCTTT.

This clone has a handful of counts. The CDR3 region is CASSERQGSGTEAFF. The CDR3 nucleotides are TGTGCCAGCAGTGAACGACAGGGGTCAGGAACTGAAGCTTTCTTT. The V gene is TRBV6-4, the J gene TRBJ1-1; TRBD1 aligns across 8 bases. Germline values: CDR1 MRHNA, CDR2 SNTAGT. This CDR3 has 15 amino acids. The V gene end was trimmed by 3 bases and the J gene end by 5 bases; junction bases not matched to a gene: 8.

The gene calls are TRBV7-9 and TRBJ1-2, with D unresolved. CDR3 length: 13 amino acids. V lost 4 bases and J 5 bases, leaving 11 bases between the germline ends. Germline assignment: CDR1 SEHNR and CDR2 FQNEAQ (reference sequence). The chain's CDR3 is CASSSDGGYGYTF. The CDR3 DNA reads TGTGCCAGCAGCTCCGACGGCGGATATGGCTACACCTTC.

This chain uses TRBV6-6 with TRBJ1-2, with D possibly being TRBD1 (5 bases). The V end was cut by 0 bases, the J end by 5 bases, with 16 bases between. CDR1 and CDR2 from the germline V gene are MNHNY and SVGAGI (reference sequence). The CDR3 extends over 16 amino acids. CDR3 coding DNA: TGTGCCAGCAGTTACTCGAACCCCAGGGACTCATATGGCTACACCTTC. Translating it yields CASSYSNPRDSYGYTF.

The chain carries TRBV27 and TRBJ2-2; D possibly corresponds to TRBD2 (6 bases). This CDR3 is 15 amino acids long. Trimming took 2 bases from V and 0 from J, leaving 7 bases between them. Germline-derived CDR1 and CDR2 are MNHEY and SMNVEV (reference sequence). CDR3 DNA sequence: TGTGCCAGCAGTTTAGGGAGGACGAACACCGGGGAGCTGTTTTTT. Translation gives CASSLGRTNTGELFF.